The following is a TCR beta chain sequence with its context. There is no known antigen for this receptor. Base qualities were left out, and no much larger clone turns up one base away. The data derive from a study of follicular helper T cells after annual influenza vaccination (dated by TCRdb to between 2016 and 2019). As for the study more broadly: After each seasonal influenza vaccination, blood samples were collected on days 0, 7 and 28. One week after vaccination, a second recruited cohort of 12 to 13 subjects (Table S1) displayed a similar ICOS+CD38+ cTfh response. Multi-year samples were obtained from 6 or 7 subjects, with two vaccination seasons covered for a few subjects and three seasons covered for two subjects. Samples from 2013-2014 were cryopreserved, whereas samples from about 2015 were processed immediately after collection. Some subjects were followed across successive annual vaccinations spanning the 2013-2014, 2014-2015 and 2015-2016 seasons to study recall of cTfh clones.

The time point label of this sample denotes: 2015-2016 season, 7 days after influenza vaccination. Adults were given seasonal inactivated influenza vaccine (Fluvarix), and sorted blood CD4 subsets were followed by TCRB sequencing before and after vaccination. To be eligible, subjects had to live in the community and must not have received influenza vaccine in the previous 6 months. Exclusions included influenza vaccine contraindications, substance abuse, HIV/AIDS, active malignancy, immunomodulatory medication and active illness such as respiratory infection. At each time point, somewhere between about 40 and 100 mL of blood was taken. Non-naive CD4+CXCR5+PD-1+ cells were defined as circulating Tfh and were sorted into two fractions, ICOS+CD38+ and ICOS-CD38-. Ficoll-Paque PLUS or SepMate separation was used to isolate PBMC. Cell subsets were sorted from PBMC on a BD FACS Aria before DNA extraction.

Preparation of the library involved the immunoSEQ multiplex PCR assay. Adaptive Biotechnologies carried out TCRB amplification, library preparation, sequencing and preliminary bioinformatics at Survey level resolution. TCRB sequencing used multiplex PCR amplification of genomic DNA from sorted cTfh populations. In the paper's pipeline: Clonality was calculated in R as 1 minus normalized Shannon entropy, and the Gini index was calculated with the R package ineq. Overlap score was the summed counts of shared sequences divided by total counts of all sequences in both compared samples. Significance of shared clonotypes was assessed by Fisher's exact test, with a theoretical repertoire of 10^7 TCRB sequences assumed. The table was pulled from immuneACCESS by TCRdb, which kept in-frame rearrangements only. Such tables lose some clones; where checked, under half of the loss comes from unresolved V genes, and the rest has no known cause. V, J and clone size reflect that table, while D and trimming were determined from the DNA. The sample includes about 10,000 clones, with more than 80% observed a single time. The top ten clones comprise less than 0.5% of the sample.

Broad study findings and their caveats: Successive annual vaccinations recalled a recurrent oligoclonal ICOS+CD38+ cTfh response that contained tetramer and AIM influenza-specific clonotypes. Day 7 ICOS+CD38+ clones were most often found later in ICOS-CD38- cTfh, suggesting that subset may serve as a memory reservoir. ICOS+CD38+ cTfh clonality correlated with the frequency of that population, and its change correlated with the change in circulating plasmablast frequency. Rare clonotypes could not be sampled because productive TCRB sequences were recovered from only about 9.5-23% of the analyzed cells.

The input for sequencing was CXCR5+ CD38- circulating T follicular helper cells from blood, taken 7 days after influenza vaccination. The cell subset or site label here, explained by the study, means: circulating Tfh, non-naive CD4+CXCR5+PD-1+ (ICOS+CD38+ or ICOS-CD38-). The receptor comes from an adult who received the influenza vaccine.

The DNA sequence reads TGTGCCAGCAGCCAAGATGACCCAAAAGAGGGCAATCAGCCCCAGCATTTT. This codes for CASSQDDPKEGNQPQHF. This sequence uses TRBV14 and TRBJ1-5, with no confidently assigned D gene. CDR1 SGHDN and CDR2 FVKESK were looked up in the germline V gene. V loses 0 bases, J loses 2 bases, and the germline ends lie 14 bases apart. The CDR3 spans 17 residues, from the cysteine through the phenylalanine. The DNA shown is the 51-base CDR3, in frame from base 1.